Reported below is one T cell receptor (beta chain). In the PCR, 60 Vbeta and 13 Jbeta primers were used. Measured with immunoSEQ multiplex PCR; TCRdb has only the in-frame clones, and not every one. This table has 130,000 or so clones, roughly 77% appearing once. This sample was included in a study of cytomegalovirus exposure and HLA in healthy donors. CDR1 is KGHSH and CDR2 is LQKENI in the germline V gene. The CDR3 is made up of 14 amino acids. V lost 5 bases, J lost 1 base, and 3 bases stayed unmatched. The rearrangement joins TRBV18 to TRBJ1-1, with TRBD1 matching 8 bases. Sequenced material: PBMCs. This TCR came from a man between 35 and 55 years old in good health and CMV-seronegative. The CDR3 coding sequence is TGTGCCAGCTCAAAGGGACAGGAGAACACTGAAGCTTTCTTT. Translation: CASSKGQENTEAFF.